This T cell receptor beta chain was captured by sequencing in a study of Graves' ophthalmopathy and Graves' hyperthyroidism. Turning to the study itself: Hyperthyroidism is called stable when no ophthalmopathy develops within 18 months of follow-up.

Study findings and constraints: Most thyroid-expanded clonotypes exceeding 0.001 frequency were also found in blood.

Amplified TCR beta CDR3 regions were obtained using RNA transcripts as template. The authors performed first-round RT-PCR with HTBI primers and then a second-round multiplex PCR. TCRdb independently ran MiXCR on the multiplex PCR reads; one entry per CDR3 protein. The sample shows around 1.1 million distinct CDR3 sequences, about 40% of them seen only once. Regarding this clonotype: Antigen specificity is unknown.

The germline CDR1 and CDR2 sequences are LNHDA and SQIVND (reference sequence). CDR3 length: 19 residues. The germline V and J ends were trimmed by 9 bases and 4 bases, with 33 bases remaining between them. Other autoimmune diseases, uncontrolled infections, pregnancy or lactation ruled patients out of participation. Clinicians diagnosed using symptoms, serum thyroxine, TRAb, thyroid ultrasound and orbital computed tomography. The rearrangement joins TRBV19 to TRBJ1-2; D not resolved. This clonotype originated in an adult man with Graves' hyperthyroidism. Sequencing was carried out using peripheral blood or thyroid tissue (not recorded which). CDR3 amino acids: CASPPGPEAQPDLVYGYTF. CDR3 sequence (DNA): TGTGCCAGCCCTCCGGGCCCCGAGGCTCAGCCCGATTTGGTCTATGGCTACACCTTC. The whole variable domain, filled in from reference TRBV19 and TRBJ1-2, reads DGGITQSPKYLFRKEGQNVTLSCEQNLNHDAMYWYRQDPGQGLRLIYYSQIVNDFQKGDIAEGYSVSREKKESFPLTVTSAQKNPTAFYLCASPPGPEAQPDLVYGYTFGSGTRLTVV.